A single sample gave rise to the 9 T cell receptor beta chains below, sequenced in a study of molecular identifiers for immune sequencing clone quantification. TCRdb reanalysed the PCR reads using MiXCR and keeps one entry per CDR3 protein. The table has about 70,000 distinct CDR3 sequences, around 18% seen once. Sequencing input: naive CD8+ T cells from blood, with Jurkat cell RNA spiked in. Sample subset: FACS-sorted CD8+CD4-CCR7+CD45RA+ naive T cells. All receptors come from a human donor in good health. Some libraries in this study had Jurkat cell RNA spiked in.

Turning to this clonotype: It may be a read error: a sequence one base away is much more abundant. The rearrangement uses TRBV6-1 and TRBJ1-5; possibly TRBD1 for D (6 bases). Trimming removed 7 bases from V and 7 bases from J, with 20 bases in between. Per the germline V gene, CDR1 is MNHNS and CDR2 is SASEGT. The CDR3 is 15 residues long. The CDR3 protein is CASTTRGGNKQPQHF. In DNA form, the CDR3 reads TGTGCCAGCACCACAAGGGGGGGTAACAAACAGCCCCAGCATTTT.

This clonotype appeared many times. The CDR3 loop is CASSPATSNEQYF. CDR3 coding DNA: TGTGCCAGCAGCCCTGCGACTAGCAACGAGCAGTACTTC. The chain combines TRBV7-9 with TRBJ2-7; TRBD2 matches 7 bases. This CDR3 region has 13 residues. Germline CDR1 is SEHNR and CDR2 is FQNEAQ (reference sequence). Trimming took 5 bases from V and 5 from J; bases not matched to a gene: 6.

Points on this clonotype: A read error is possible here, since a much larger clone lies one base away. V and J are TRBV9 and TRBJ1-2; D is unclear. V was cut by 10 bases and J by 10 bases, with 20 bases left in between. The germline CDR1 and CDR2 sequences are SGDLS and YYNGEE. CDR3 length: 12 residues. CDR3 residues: CAGEEHLSPYTF. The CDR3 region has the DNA TGTGCCGGCGAGGAGCACCTCTCCCCCTACACCTTC.

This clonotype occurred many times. As DNA, the CDR3 is TGTGCCAGCAGCCAGTGGACAGGGGGCAAGGACACTGAAGCTTTCTTT. This codes for CASSQWTGGKDTEAFF. This sequence joins TRBV3-1 and TRBJ1-1; 11 nucleotides align to TRBD1. The CDR3 spans 16 residues. The V gene's germline CDR1 is LGHDT and CDR2 YNNKEL (reference sequence). J gave up 3 bases and V 3 bases, and 6 bases lay outside the gene matches.

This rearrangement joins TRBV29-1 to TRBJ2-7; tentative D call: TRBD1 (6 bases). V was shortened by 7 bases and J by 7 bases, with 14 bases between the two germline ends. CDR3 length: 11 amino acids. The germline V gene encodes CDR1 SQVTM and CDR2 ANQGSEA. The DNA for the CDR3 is TGCAGCGCAGCGACTCAGGGGGAGCAGTACTTC. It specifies CSAATQGEQYF.

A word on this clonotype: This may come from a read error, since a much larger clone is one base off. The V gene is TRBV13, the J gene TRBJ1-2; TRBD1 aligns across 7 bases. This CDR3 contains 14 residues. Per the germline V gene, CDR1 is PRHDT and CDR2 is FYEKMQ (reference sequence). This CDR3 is CTSRKWGQIYGYTF. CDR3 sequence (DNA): TGTACCAGCAGGAAATGGGGACAGATCTATGGCTACACCTTC.

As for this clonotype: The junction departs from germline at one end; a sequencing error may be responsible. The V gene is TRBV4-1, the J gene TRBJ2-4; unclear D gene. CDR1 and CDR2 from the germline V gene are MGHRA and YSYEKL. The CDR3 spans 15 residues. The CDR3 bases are TGCGCCGGCAGCCAAGCTCCGATGGCCAAAAACATTCAGTACTTC. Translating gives CAGSQAPMAKNIQYF.

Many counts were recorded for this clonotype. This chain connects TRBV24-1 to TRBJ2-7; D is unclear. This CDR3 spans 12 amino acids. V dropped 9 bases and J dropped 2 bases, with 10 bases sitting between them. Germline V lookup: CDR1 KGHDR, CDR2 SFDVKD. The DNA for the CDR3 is TGTGCCACCGGCTCTCGGACCTACGAGCAGTACTTC. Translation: CATGSRTYEQYF.

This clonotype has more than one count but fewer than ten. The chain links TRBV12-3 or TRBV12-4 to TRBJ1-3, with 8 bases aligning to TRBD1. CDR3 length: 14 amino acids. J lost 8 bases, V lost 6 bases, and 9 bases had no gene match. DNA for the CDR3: TGTGCCAGCAGCACCCTCTTGGGACAGGACACCATATATTTT. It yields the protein CASSTLLGQDTIYF.